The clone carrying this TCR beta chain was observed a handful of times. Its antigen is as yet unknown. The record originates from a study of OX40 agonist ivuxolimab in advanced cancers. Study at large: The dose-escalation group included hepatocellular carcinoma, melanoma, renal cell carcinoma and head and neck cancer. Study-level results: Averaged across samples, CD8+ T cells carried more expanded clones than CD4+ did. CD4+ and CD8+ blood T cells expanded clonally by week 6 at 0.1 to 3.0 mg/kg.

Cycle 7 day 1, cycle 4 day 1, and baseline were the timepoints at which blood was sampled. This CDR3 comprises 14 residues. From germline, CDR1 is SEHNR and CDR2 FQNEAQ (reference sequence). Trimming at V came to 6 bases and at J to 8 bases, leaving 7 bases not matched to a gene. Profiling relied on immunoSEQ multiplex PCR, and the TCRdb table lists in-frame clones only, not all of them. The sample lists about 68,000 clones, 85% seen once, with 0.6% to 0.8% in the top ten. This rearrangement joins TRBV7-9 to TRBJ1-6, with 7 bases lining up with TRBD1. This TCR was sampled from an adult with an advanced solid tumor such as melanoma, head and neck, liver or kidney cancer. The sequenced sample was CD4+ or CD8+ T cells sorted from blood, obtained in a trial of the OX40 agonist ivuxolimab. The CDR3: CASRWDSSHSPLHF. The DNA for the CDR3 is TGTGCCAGCAGGTGGGACAGCTCTCATTCACCCCTCCACTTT. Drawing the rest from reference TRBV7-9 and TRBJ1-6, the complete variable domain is DTGVSQNPRHKITKRGQNVTFRCDPISEHNRLYWYRQTLGQGPEFLTYFQNEAQLEKSRLLSDRFSAERPKGSFSTLEIQRTEQGDSAMYLCASRWDSSHSPLHFGNGTRLTVT.